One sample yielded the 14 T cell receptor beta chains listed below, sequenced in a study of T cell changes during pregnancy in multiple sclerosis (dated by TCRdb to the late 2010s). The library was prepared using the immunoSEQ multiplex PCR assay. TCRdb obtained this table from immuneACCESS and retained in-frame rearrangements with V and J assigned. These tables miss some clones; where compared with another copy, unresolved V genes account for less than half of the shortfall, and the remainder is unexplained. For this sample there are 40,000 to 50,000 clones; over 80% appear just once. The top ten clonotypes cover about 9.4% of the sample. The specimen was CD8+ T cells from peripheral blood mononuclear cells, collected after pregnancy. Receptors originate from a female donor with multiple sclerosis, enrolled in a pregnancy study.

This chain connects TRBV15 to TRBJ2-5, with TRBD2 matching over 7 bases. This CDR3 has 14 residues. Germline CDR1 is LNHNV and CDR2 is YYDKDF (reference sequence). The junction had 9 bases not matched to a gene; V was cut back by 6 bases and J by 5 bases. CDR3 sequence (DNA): TGTGCCACCAGGGAGCGGGGTAACGTGGAGACCCAGTACTTC. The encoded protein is CATRERGNVETQYF. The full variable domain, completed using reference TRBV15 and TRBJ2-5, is DAMVIQNPRYQVTQFGKPVTLSCSQTLNHNVMYWYQQKSSQAPKLLFHYYDKDFNNEADTPDNFQSRRPNTSFCFLDIRSPGLGDTAMYLCATRERGNVETQYFGPGTRLLVL.

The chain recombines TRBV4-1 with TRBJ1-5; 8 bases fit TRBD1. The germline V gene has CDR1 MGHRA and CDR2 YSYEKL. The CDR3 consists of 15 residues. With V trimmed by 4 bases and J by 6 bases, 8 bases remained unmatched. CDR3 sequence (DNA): TGCGCCAGCAGCCCGACAGGGGCCGGGGGTCAGCCCCAGCATTTT. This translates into CASSPTGAGGQPQHF.

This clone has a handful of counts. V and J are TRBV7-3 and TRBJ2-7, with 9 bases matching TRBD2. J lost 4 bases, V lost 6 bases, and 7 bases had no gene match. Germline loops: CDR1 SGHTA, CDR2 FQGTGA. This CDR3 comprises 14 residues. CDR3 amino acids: CASSLLAGAYEQYF. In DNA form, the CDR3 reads TGTGCCAGCAGTCTTTTAGCGGGGGCGTACGAGCAGTACTTC. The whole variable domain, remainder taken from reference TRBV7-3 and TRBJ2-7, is GAGVSQTPSNKVTEKGKYVELRCDPISGHTALYWYRQSLGQGPEFLIYFQGTGAADDSGLPNDRFFAVRPEGSVSTLKIQRTERGDSAVYLCASSLLAGAYEQYFGPGTRLTVT.

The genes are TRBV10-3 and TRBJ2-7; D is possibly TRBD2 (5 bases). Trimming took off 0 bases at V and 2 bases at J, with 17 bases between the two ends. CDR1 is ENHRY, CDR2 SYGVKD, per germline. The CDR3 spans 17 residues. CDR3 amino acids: CAISESNFRGLPYEQYF. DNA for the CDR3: TGTGCCATCAGTGAGTCGAACTTCCGAGGGCTACCCTACGAGCAGTACTTC.

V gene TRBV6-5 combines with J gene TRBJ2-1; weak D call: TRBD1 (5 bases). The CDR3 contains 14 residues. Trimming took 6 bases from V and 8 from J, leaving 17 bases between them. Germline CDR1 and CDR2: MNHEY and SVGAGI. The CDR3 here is CASRPNGMGHEQFF. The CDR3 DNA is TGTGCCAGCAGGCCGAATGGGATGGGGCATGAGCAGTTCTTC.

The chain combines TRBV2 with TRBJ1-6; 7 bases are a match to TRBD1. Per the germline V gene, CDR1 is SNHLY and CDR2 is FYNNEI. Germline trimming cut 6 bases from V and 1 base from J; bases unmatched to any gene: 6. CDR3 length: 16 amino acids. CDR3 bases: TGTGCCAGCAGGAGAGACAGGGTTTCCTATAATTCACCCCTCCACTTT. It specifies CASRRDRVSYNSPLHF.

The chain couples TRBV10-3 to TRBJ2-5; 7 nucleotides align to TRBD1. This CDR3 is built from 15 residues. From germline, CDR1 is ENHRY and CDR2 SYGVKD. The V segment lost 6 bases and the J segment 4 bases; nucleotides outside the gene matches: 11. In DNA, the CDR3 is TGTGCCATCAGCCTCTCCGGGACAGACCCAGAGACCCAGTACTTC. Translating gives CAISLSGTDPETQYF.

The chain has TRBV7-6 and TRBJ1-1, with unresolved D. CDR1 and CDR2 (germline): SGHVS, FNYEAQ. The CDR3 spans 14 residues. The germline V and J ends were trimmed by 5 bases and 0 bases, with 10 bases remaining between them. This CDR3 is CASSPGYLNTEAFF. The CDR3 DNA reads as TGTGCCAGCAGCCCCGGGTACCTGAACACTGAAGCTTTCTTT.

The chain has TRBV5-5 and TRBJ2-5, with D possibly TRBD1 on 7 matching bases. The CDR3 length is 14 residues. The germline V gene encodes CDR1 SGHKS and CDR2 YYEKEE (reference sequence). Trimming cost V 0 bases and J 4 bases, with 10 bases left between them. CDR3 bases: TGTGCCAGCAGCTTGGGACAGGGACTAGAGACCCAGTACTTC. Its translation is CASSLGQGLETQYF.

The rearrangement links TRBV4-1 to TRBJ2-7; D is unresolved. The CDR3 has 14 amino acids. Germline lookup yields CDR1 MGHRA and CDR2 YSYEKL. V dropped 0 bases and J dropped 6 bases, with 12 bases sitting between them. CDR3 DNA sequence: TGCGCCAGCAGCCAAGAGTGGCACCATGGCGAGCAGTACTTC. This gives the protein CASSQEWHHGEQYF.

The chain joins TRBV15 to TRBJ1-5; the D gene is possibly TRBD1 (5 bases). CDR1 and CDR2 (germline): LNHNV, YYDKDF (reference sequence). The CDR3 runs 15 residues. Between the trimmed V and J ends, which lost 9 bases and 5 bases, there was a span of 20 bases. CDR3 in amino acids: CATGGVEGTDQPQHF. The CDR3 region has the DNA TGTGCCACGGGGGGGGTAGAAGGGACCGATCAGCCCCAGCATTTT. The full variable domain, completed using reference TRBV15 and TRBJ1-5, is DAMVIQNPRYQVTQFGKPVTLSCSQTLNHNVMYWYQQKSSQAPKLLFHYYDKDFNNEADTPDNFQSRRPNTSFCFLDIRSPGLGDTAMYLCATGGVEGTDQPQHFGDGTRLSIL.

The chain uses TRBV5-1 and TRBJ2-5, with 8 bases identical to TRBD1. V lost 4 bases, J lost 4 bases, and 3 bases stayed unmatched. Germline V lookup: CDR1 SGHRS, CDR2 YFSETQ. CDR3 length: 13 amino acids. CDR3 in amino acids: CASSPTGAETQYF. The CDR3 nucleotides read TGCGCCAGCAGCCCGACAGGGGCAGAGACCCAGTACTTC.

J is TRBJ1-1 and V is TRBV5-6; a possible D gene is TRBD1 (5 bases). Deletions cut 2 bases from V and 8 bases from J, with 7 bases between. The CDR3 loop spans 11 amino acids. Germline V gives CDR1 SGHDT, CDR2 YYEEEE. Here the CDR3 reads CASSFGHEAFF. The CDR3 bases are TGTGCCAGCAGCTTTGGACACGAAGCTTTCTTT. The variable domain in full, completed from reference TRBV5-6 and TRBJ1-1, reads DAGVTQSPTHLIKTRGQQVTLRCSPKSGHDTVSWYQQALGQGPQFIFQYYEEEERQRGNFPDRFSGHQFPNYSSELNVNALLLGDSALYLCASSFGHEAFFGQGTRLTVV.

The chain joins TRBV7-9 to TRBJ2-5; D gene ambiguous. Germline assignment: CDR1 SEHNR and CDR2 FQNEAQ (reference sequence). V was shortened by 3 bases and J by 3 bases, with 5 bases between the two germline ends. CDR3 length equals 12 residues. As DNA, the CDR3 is TGTGCCAGCAGCTTCTTTGAAGAGACCCAGTACTTC. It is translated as CASSFFEETQYF.